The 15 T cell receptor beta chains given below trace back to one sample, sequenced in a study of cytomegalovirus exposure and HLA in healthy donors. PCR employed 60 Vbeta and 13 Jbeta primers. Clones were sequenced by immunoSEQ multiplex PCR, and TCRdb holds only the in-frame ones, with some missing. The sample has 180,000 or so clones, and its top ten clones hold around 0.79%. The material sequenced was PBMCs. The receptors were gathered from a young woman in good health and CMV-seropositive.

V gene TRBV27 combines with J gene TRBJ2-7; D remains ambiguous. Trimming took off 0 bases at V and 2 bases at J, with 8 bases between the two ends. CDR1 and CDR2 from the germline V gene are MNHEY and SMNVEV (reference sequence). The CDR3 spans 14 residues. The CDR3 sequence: CASSLSLFPYEQYF. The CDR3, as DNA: TGTGCCAGCAGTTTATCTCTATTCCCCTACGAGCAGTACTTC.

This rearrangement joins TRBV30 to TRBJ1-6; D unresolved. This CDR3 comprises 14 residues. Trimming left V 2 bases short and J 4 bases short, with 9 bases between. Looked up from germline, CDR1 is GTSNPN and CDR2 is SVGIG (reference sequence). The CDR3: CAWSSTLYNSPLHF. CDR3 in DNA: TGTGCCTGGAGTAGTACACTATATAATTCACCCCTCCACTTT. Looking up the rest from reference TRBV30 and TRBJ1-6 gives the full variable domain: SQTIHQWPATLVQPVGSPLSLECTVEGTSNPNLYWYRQAAGRGLQLLFYSVGIGQISSEVPQNLSASRPQDRQFILSSKKLLLSDSGFYLCAWSSTLYNSPLHFGNGTRLTVT.

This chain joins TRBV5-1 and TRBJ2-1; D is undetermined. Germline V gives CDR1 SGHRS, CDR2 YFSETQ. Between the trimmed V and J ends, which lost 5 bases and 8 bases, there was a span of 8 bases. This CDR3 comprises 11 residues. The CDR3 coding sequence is TGCGCCAGCAGGGTTCGGGATGAGCAGTTCTTC. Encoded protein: CASRVRDEQFF.

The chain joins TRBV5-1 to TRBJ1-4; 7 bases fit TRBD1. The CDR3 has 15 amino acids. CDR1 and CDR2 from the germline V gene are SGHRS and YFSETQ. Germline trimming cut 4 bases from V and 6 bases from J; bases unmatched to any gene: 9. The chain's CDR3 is CASSIGRGRDEKLFF. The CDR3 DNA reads TGCGCCAGCAGCATCGGGAGGGGGCGGGATGAAAAACTGTTTTTT.

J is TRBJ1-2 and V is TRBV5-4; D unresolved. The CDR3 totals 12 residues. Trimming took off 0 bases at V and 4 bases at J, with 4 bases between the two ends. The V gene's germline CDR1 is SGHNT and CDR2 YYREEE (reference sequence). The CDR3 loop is CASSLALYGYTF. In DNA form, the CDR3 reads TGTGCCAGCAGCTTGGCCCTCTATGGCTACACCTTC.

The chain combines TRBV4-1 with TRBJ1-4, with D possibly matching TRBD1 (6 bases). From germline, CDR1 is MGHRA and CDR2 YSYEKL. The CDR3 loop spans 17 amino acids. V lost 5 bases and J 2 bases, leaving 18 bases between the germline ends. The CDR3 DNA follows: TGCGCCAGCAGCACCCGACAGGCCGTGTCGACTAATGAAAAACTGTTTTTT. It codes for CASSTRQAVSTNEKLFF.

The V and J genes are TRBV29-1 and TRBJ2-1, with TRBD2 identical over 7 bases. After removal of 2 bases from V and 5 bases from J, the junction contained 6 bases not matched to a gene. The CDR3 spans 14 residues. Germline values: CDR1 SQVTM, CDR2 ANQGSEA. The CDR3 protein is CSVENSGVNNEQFF. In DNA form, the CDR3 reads TGCAGCGTTGAAAACAGCGGGGTGAACAATGAGCAGTTCTTC.

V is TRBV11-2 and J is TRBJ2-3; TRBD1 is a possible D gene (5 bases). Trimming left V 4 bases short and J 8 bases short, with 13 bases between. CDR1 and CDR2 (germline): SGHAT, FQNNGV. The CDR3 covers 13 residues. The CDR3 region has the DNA TGTGCCAGCAGCTCGGATCCCCAGGGTACGCAGTATTTT. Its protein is CASSSDPQGTQYF.

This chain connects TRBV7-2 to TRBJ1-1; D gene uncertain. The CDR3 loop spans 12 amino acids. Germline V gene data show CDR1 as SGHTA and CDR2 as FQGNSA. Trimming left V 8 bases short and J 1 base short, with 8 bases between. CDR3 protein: CASGRENTEAFF. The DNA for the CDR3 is TGTGCCAGCGGCCGGGAGAACACTGAAGCTTTCTTT.

The chain's CDR3 is CASLRDSGANVLTF. The CDR3 nucleotides read TGCGCCAGCCTCAGGGACTCTGGGGCCAACGTCCTGACTTTC. The V gene is TRBV5-1, the J gene TRBJ2-6, with a tentative D call TRBD1 (5 bases). Trimming removed 7 bases at V and 0 bases at J, with 8 bases between. Germline V gene sequence: CDR1 SGHRS, CDR2 YFSETQ. The CDR3 covers 14 residues.

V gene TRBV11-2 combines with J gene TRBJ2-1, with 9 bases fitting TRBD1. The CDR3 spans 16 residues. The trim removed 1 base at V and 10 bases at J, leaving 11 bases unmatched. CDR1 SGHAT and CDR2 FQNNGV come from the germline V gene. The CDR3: CASSLVGTGTRTEQFF. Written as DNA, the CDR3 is TGTGCCAGCAGCTTAGTGGGGACAGGGACCCGGACCGAGCAGTTCTTC.

CDR3 DNA sequence: TGTGCCAGTAGTATTAGGACTACGAACTACGAGCAGTACTTC. The encoded protein is CASSIRTTNYEQYF. The chain carries TRBV19 and TRBJ2-7; maybe TRBD2 (6 bases). The V gene lost 3 bases and the J gene lost 3 bases, with 12 bases spanning the gap. Per the germline V gene, CDR1 is LNHDA and CDR2 is SQIVND (reference sequence). CDR3 size: 14 residues.

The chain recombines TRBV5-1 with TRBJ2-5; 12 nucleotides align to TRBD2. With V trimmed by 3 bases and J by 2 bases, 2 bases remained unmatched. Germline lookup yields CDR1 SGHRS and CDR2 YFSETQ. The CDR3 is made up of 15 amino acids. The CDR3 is CASSWTSGIQETQYF. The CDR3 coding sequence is TGCGCCAGCAGCTGGACTAGCGGGATACAAGAGACCCAGTACTTC.

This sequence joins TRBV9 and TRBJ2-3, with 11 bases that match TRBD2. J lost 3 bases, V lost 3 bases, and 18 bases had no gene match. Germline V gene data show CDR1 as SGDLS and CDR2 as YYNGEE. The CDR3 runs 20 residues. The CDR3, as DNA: TGTGCCAGCAGCGACACGGCTAGCGGGGGGCAGGCCCCTCGAACAGATACGCAGTATTTT. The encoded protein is CASSDTASGGQAPRTDTQYF.

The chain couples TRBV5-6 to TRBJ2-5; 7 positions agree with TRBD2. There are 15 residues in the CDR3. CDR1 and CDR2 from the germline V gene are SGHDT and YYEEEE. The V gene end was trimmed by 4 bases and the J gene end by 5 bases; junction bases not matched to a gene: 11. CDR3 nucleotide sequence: TGTGCCAGCAGCCCTTTATGGGCGGGAGTGGAGACCCAGTACTTC. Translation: CASSPLWAGVETQYF.